Presented here are 12 T cell receptor beta chains from one specimen sequenced in a study of shared clonotypes between healthy human individuals. Sequenced by immunoSEQ multiplex PCR; TCRdb stores in-frame clones only, minus some. Of about a million clones listed, approximately 72% are singletons. What was sequenced was memory CD4+ T cells sorted from blood. Subset given: CD45RA-negative fraction. These receptors were taken from a young man in good health.

This clone showed up just a few times. The rearrangement links TRBV30 to TRBJ1-5; TRBD1 is a possible D gene (6 bases). The germline V gene has CDR1 GTSNPN and CDR2 SVGIG (reference sequence). The V gene lost 3 bases and the J gene lost 2 bases, with 14 bases spanning the gap. The CDR3 is 15 residues long. The CDR3 loop is CAWRKQGGGNQPQHF. CDR3 coding DNA: TGTGCCTGGAGGAAACAGGGCGGAGGCAATCAGCCCCAGCATTTT.

The chain is built from TRBV6-6 and TRBJ2-1; perhaps TRBD1 as D (6 bases). The CDR3 loop spans 16 amino acids. V lost 6 bases and J lost 0, with 15 bases in between. Germline V gives CDR1 MNHNY, CDR2 SVGAGI (reference sequence). The DNA of the CDR3 is TGTGCCAGCAGAAGCCCCCAGGGGCGCTCCTACAATGAGCAGTTCTTC. As protein: CASRSPQGRSYNEQFF.

The chain couples TRBV2 to TRBJ1-1; D may be TRBD1 (5 bases). Germline loops: CDR1 SNHLY, CDR2 FYNNEI. The CDR3 is 13 residues long. The V and J ends lost 2 bases and 5 bases respectively, with 9 bases between them. As DNA, the CDR3 is TGTGCCAGCAGTGAAAGAGACAGAACTGAAGCTTTCTTT. This sequence encodes CASSERDRTEAFF.

The gene calls are TRBV30 and TRBJ1-3; D gene ambiguous. CDR1 and CDR2 (germline): GTSNPN, SVGIG (reference sequence). The germline V and J ends were trimmed by 7 bases and 0 bases, with 10 bases remaining between them. The CDR3 covers 13 residues. CDR3 protein: CASTEASGNTIYF. Written as DNA, the CDR3 is TGTGCCTCGACGGAGGCCTCTGGAAACACCATATATTTT.

On this clone: A read error is possible here, since a much larger clone lies one base away. The chain links TRBV28 to TRBJ2-3, with D hard to call. The CDR3 covers 11 residues. Trimming removed 3 bases at V and 2 bases at J, with 0 bases between. CDR1 and CDR2 (germline): MDHEN, SYDVKM. The CDR3: CASSFTDTQYF. As DNA, the CDR3 is TGTGCCAGCAGTTTCACAGATACGCAGTATTTT.

In its sample, this clone was seen once. CDR3 protein: CASSPTGPGNTIYF. As DNA, the CDR3 is TGTGCCAGCAGCCCTACAGGTCCTGGAAACACCATATATTTT. V gene TRBV7-9 combines with J gene TRBJ1-3; the D gene is possibly TRBD1 (5 bases). CDR3 size: 14 residues. Trimming took 5 bases from V and 2 from J, leaving 10 bases between them. CDR1 and CDR2 from the germline V gene are SEHNR and FQNEAQ (reference sequence).

This chain connects TRBV9 to TRBJ1-3; 10 positions match TRBD1. With 4 bases clipped from V and 1 base from J, the junction kept 2 bases outside the gene matches. Germline-derived CDR1 and CDR2 are SGDLS and YYNGEE. This CDR3 region has 15 residues. CDR3 amino acids: CASSSGQGSGNTIYF. CDR3 DNA sequence: TGTGCCAGCAGCTCGGGACAGGGGTCTGGAAACACCATATATTTT.

V and J are TRBV14 and TRBJ2-2; D not resolved. With 3 bases removed from V and 6 bases from J, the gap between germline ends came to 14 bases. There are 15 residues in the CDR3. Germline values: CDR1 SGHDN, CDR2 FVKESK. Here the CDR3 reads CASSQTILRSGELFF. CDR3 DNA: TGTGCCAGCAGCCAGACGATCCTCAGGTCCGGGGAGCTGTTTTTT.

To note about this clone: The identical CDR3 is also encoded by other nucleotide sequences in the sample. The V gene is TRBV5-1, the J gene TRBJ2-2, with D unresolved. Trimming left V 1 base short and J 1 base short, with 8 bases between. The CDR3 consists of 15 residues. Germline CDR1 SGHRS, CDR2 YFSETQ. The CDR3, as DNA: TGCGCCAGCAGCTTGCTCTCAGGGAACACCGGGGAGCTGTTTTTT. Protein product: CASSLLSGNTGELFF.

This clone appeared once. V is TRBV6-6 and J is TRBJ2-2; possibly TRBD1 for D (6 bases). The ends were cut back, 2 bases at V and 4 bases at J, with 14 bases in the middle. The CDR3 is 16 residues long. Germline-derived CDR1 and CDR2 are MNHNY and SVGAGI (reference sequence). CDR3 region: CASSYPQGKGTGELFF. Here the CDR3 DNA reads TGTGCCAGCAGTTACCCGCAGGGGAAGGGCACCGGGGAGCTGTTTTTT.

This clone occurred a few times. The chain links TRBV6-1 to TRBJ2-4; D not resolved. V lost 3 bases and J lost 6, with 12 bases in between. Germline lookup yields CDR1 MNHNS and CDR2 SASEGT. The CDR3 totals 14 residues. The CDR3 reads CASSDPGSANIQYF. The CDR3 bases are TGTGCCAGCAGTGATCCCGGATCCGCAAACATTCAGTACTTC.

The V gene is TRBV5-1, the J gene TRBJ2-6; 9 bases map to TRBD1. Unmatched junction bases numbered 12, after V lost 2 bases and J lost 3 bases. CDR3 length: 19 residues. Germline-derived CDR1 and CDR2 are SGHRS and YFSETQ. The CDR3 nucleotides are TGCGCCAGCAGCTTCCCGCCCCCGGGACAGGGAATTGGGGCCAACGTCCTGACTTTC. Its translation is CASSFPPPGQGIGANVLTF.